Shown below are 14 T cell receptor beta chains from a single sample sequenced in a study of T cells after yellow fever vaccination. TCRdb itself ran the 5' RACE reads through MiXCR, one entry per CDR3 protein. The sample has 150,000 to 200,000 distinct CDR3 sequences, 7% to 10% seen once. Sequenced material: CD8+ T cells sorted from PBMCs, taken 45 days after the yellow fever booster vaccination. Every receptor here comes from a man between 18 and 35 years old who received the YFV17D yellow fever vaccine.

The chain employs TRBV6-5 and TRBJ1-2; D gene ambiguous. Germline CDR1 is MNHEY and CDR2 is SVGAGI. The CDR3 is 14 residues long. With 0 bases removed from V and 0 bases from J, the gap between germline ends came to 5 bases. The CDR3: CASSYSPANYGYTF. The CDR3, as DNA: TGTGCCAGCAGTTACTCCCCAGCTAACTATGGCTACACCTTC.

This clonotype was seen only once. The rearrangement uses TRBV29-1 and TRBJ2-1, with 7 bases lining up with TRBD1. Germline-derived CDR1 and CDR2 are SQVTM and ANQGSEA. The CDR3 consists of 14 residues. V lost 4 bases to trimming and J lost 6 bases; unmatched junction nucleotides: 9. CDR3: CSVGTGERGNEQFF. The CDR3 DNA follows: TGCAGCGTTGGGACAGGAGAGAGGGGCAATGAGCAGTTCTTC.

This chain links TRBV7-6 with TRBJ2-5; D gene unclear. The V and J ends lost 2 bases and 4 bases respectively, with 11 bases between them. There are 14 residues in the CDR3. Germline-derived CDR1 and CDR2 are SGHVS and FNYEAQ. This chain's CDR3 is CASSLTRSVETQYF. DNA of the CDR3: TGTGCCAGCAGCTTAACTCGAAGCGTAGAGACCCAGTACTTC.

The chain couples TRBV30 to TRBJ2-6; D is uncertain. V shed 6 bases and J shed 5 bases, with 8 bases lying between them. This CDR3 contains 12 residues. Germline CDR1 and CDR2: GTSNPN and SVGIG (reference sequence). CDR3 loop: CACHLWANVLTF. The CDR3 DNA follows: TGTGCCTGTCATCTCTGGGCCAACGTCCTGACTTTC.

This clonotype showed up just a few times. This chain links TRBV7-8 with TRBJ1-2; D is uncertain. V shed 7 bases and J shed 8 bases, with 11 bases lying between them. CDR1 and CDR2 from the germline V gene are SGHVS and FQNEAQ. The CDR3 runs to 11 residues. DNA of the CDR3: TGTGCCAGCAAGGCCGGCGACGGCTACACCTTC. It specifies CASKAGDGYTF.

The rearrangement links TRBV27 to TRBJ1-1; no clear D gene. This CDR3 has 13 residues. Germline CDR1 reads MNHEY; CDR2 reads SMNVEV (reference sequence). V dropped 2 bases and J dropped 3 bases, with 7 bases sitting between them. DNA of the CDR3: TGTGCCAGCAGTTTAGGGCTTGACACTGAAGCTTTCTTT. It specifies CASSLGLDTEAFF.

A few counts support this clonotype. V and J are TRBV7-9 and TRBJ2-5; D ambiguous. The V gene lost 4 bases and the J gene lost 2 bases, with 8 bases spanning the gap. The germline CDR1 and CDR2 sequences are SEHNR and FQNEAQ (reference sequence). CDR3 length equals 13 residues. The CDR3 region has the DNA TGTGCCAGCAGCTCACCCCTACAAGAGACCCAGTACTTC. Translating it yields CASSSPLQETQYF.

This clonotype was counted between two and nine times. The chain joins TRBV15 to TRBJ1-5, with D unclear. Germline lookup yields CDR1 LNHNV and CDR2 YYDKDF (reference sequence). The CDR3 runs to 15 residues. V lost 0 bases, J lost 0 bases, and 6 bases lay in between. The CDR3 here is CATSREANSNQPQHF. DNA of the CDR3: TGTGCCACCAGCAGAGAGGCGAATAGCAATCAGCCCCAGCATTTT.

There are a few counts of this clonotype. The CDR3 DNA follows: TGTGCCAGTAGTATGACAGCGGGCGGGGCCTACAATGAGCAGTTCTTC. Translating gives CASSMTAGGAYNEQFF. The rearrangement links TRBV19 to TRBJ2-1; weak D call: TRBD2 (6 bases). The CDR3 has 16 amino acids. The germline V and J ends were trimmed by 3 bases and 2 bases, with 14 bases remaining between them. Germline lookup yields CDR1 LNHDA and CDR2 SQIVND (reference sequence).

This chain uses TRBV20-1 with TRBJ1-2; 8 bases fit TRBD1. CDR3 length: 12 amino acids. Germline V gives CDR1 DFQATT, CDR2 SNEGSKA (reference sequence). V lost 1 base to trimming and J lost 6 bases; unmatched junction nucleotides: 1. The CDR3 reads CSARAGQDGYTF. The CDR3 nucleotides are TGCAGTGCTAGAGCGGGACAGGATGGCTACACCTTC.

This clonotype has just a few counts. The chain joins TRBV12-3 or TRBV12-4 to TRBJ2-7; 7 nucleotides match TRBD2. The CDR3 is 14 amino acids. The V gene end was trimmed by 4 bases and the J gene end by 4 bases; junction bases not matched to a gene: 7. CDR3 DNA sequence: TGTGCCAGCAGTTCTCACGTCGGGAGGTACGAGCAGTACTTC. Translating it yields CASSSHVGRYEQYF.

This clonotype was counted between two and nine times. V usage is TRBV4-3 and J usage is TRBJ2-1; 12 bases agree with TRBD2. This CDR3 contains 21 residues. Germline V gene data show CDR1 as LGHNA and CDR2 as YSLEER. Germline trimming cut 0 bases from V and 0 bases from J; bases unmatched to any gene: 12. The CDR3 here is CASSQESWASGGVSSYNEQFF. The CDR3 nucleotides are TGCGCCAGCAGCCAAGAGAGCTGGGCTAGCGGGGGGGTGAGCTCCTACAATGAGCAGTTCTTC.

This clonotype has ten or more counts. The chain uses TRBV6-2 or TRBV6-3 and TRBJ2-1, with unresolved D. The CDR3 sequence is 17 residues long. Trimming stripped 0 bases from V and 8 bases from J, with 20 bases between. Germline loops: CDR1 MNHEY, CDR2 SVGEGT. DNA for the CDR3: TGTGCCAGCAGTTACTCTAAGGTCTTCGTGGATTGGGATGAGCAGTTCTTC. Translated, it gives CASSYSKVFVDWDEQFF.

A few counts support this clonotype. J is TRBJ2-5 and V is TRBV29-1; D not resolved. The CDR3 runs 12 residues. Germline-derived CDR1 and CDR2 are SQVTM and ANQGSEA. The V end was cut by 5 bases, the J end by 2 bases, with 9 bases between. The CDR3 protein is CSVQTLQETQYF. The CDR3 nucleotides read TGCAGCGTTCAGACATTACAAGAGACCCAGTACTTC. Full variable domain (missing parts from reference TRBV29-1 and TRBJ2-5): SAVISQKPSRDICQRGTSLTIQCQVDSQVTMMFWYRQQPGQSLTLIATANQGSEATYESGFVIDKFPISRPNLTFSTLTVSNMSPEDSSIYLCSVQTLQETQYFGPGTRLLVL.